The 32 T cell receptor beta chains below were found in one sample sequenced in a study of T cell responses to AZD1222 COVID-19 vaccine. The table came from immunoSEQ multiplex PCR; TCRdb's copy has only in-frame clones and leaves some out. The sample data list over 120,000 clones. The sample comprised peripheral blood. The receptor set was obtained from an adult in good health.

The J gene is TRBJ1-1, the V gene TRBV30, with D perhaps TRBD1 (5 bases). This CDR3 is built from 15 residues. Germline V gene lookup returns CDR1 GTSNPN and CDR2 SVGIG (reference sequence). Trimming cost V 5 bases and J 1 base, with 17 bases left between them. CDR3 nucleotide sequence: TGTGCCTGGCGGGGGGTCAGGGCTTCGAACACTGAAGCTTTCTTT. Encoded protein: CAWRGVRASNTEAFF.

This chain joins TRBV30 and TRBJ2-7; 9 nucleotides align to TRBD1. Germline V gives CDR1 GTSNPN, CDR2 SVGIG (reference sequence). J gave up 2 bases and V 2 bases, and 7 bases lay outside the gene matches. This CDR3 has 15 amino acids. The DNA for the CDR3 is TGTGCCTGGAGTAAAGACAGGGGGGTCGCCTACGAGCAGTACTTC. Protein sequence: CAWSKDRGVAYEQYF. Full variable domain (missing parts from reference TRBV30 and TRBJ2-7): SQTIHQWPATLVQPVGSPLSLECTVEGTSNPNLYWYRQAAGRGLQLLFYSVGIGQISSEVPQNLSASRPQDRQFILSSKKLLLSDSGFYLCAWSKDRGVAYEQYFGPGTRLTVT.

The gene calls are TRBV4-3 and TRBJ1-2; no clear D gene. This CDR3 is built from 15 residues. Trimming removed 0 bases at V and 5 bases at J, with 13 bases between. The germline CDR1 and CDR2 sequences are LGHNA and YSLEER. The CDR3, as DNA: TGCGCCAGCAGCCAAGATTTTGGGGAGGTTTATGGCTACACCTTC. This gives the protein CASSQDFGEVYGYTF.

The chain uses TRBV4-1 and TRBJ2-1; D possibly corresponds to TRBD2 (5 bases). CDR3 length equals 15 residues. CDR1 and CDR2 from the germline V gene are MGHRA and YSYEKL. With 3 bases removed from V and 3 bases from J, the gap between germline ends came to 12 bases. The CDR3 loop reads CASSQARDFYNEQFF. DNA for the CDR3: TGCGCCAGCAGCCAGGCTCGGGATTTCTACAATGAGCAGTTCTTC.

This chain uses TRBV5-1 with TRBJ1-4, with a tentative D call TRBD1 (6 bases). Germline V gene lookup returns CDR1 SGHRS and CDR2 YFSETQ. Trimming shortened V by 5 bases and J by 0 bases, and 14 bases separated the two germline ends. CDR3 length: 16 residues. CDR3 region: CASRSGGSSTNEKLFF. In DNA form, the CDR3 reads TGCGCCAGCAGGTCTGGGGGCTCTTCAACTAATGAAAAACTGTTTTTT.

The chain carries TRBV18 and TRBJ2-6; a possible D gene is TRBD1 (6 bases). The germline CDR1 and CDR2 sequences are KGHSH and LQKENI. Trimming removed 2 bases at V and 2 bases at J, with 7 bases between. The CDR3 spans 15 residues. The CDR3 DNA sequence: TGTGCCAGCTCACCATGGGGGCCTGGGGCCAACGTCCTGACTTTC. As protein: CASSPWGPGANVLTF.

The chain links TRBV6-6 to TRBJ2-2, with TRBD2 as a possible D gene (6 bases). V was clipped by 5 bases and J by 2 bases, with 15 bases between them. CDR1 MNHNY and CDR2 SVGAGI come from the germline V gene (reference sequence). This CDR3 spans 16 amino acids. The CDR3 is CASSPQRGRNTGELFF. CDR3 DNA: TGTGCCAGCAGTCCCCAACGGGGGAGAAACACCGGGGAGCTGTTTTTT.

The rearrangement links TRBV5-5 to TRBJ1-5; 8 nucleotides match TRBD1. Germline values: CDR1 SGHKS, CDR2 YYEKEE (reference sequence). This CDR3 spans 17 amino acids. Trimming removed 3 bases from V and 2 bases from J; junction bases left unmatched: 10. This CDR3 reads CASSSGQGLVGNQPQHF. The CDR3 DNA is TGTGCCAGCAGCTCTGGACAGGGACTGGTTGGCAATCAGCCCCAGCATTTT.

The chain carries TRBV11-3 and TRBJ2-1, with TRBD2 matching 8 bases. Germline V gene data show CDR1 as SGHNT and CDR2 as YENEEA. CDR3 size: 15 residues. V shed 0 bases, J shed 6 bases, and the junction held 4 bases outside the gene matches. The CDR3 region has the DNA TGTGCCAGCAGCTTAGAGGGACTAGGATCCAATGAGCAGTTCTTC. It codes for CASSLEGLGSNEQFF.

The chain is built from TRBV7-2 and TRBJ1-2; possible D gene TRBD1, 6 bases. This CDR3 contains 13 residues. Trimming took off 3 bases at V and 4 bases at J, with 9 bases between the two ends. Per the germline V gene, CDR1 is SGHTA and CDR2 is FQGNSA. In nucleotides, the CDR3 is TGTGCCAGCAGCTTGGGGACAACCTATGGCTACACCTTC. Translation: CASSLGTTYGYTF.

The chain combines TRBV29-1 with TRBJ1-4; 7 bases are shared with TRBD1. The CDR3 has 15 residues. Per the germline V gene, CDR1 is SQVTM and CDR2 is ANQGSEA. V trimming: 0 bases; J trimming: 6 bases; junction bases outside the gene matches: 7. The CDR3, as DNA: TGCAGCGTTGAAGATCGGTGGCAGGGGGATGAAAAACTGTTTTTT. This encodes CSVEDRWQGDEKLFF.

This chain connects TRBV9 to TRBJ2-7; 7 nucleotides match TRBD1. CDR1 and CDR2 from the germline V gene are SGDLS and YYNGEE. With V trimmed by 0 bases and J by 1 base, 7 bases remained unmatched. This CDR3 is built from 16 residues. The CDR3 coding sequence is TGTGCCAGCAGCGTAGGGACAGGCTCCGGATCCTACGAGCAGTACTTC. The encoded protein is CASSVGTGSGSYEQYF. The full variable domain, with the rest looked up from reference TRBV9 and TRBJ2-7, is DSGVTQTPKHLITATGQRVTLRCSPRSGDLSVYWYQQSLDQGLQFLIQYYNGEERAKGNILERFSAQQFPDLHSELNLSSLELGDSALYFCASSVGTGSGSYEQYFGPGTRLTVT.

The chain employs TRBV6-5 and TRBJ2-2; 7 bases are a match to TRBD1. Germline trimming cut 6 bases from V and 6 bases from J; bases unmatched to any gene: 4. This CDR3 has 13 amino acids. Germline V CDR1 and CDR2: MNHEY, SVGAGI. The CDR3 region has the DNA TGTGCCAGCAGCGCCGGGACAGCCGGGGAGCTGTTTTTT. Residues: CASSAGTAGELFF.

The chain has TRBV4-1 and TRBJ1-1, with TRBD1 as a possible D gene (6 bases). Trimming stripped 4 bases from V and 1 base from J, with 13 bases between. This CDR3 has 15 amino acids. Germline V gene sequence: CDR1 MGHRA, CDR2 YSYEKL. The CDR3 protein is CASSPGGGGNTEAFF. The CDR3 DNA follows: TGCGCCAGCAGCCCGGGAGGGGGAGGGAACACTGAAGCTTTCTTT.

The chain is built from TRBV19 and TRBJ2-7; 7 bases are a match to TRBD1. CDR3 length: 15 residues. CDR1 LNHDA and CDR2 SQIVND come from the germline V gene (reference sequence). V was pared by 5 bases and J by 2 bases, with 9 bases of the junction left unmatched. The CDR3 spells CASSLTGPRTYEQYF. Written as DNA, the CDR3 is TGTGCCAGTAGTCTGACAGGGCCAAGGACCTACGAGCAGTACTTC. Together with reference TRBV19 and TRBJ2-7, the CDR3 gives the full variable domain: DGGITQSPKYLFRKEGQNVTLSCEQNLNHDAMYWYRQDPGQGLRLIYYSQIVNDFQKGDIAEGYSVSREKKESFPLTVTSAQKNPTAFYLCASSLTGPRTYEQYFGPGTRLTVT.

The chain recombines TRBV7-8 with TRBJ1-2, with D possibly being TRBD1 (5 bases). CDR1 and CDR2 from the germline V gene are SGHVS and FQNEAQ. V gave up 1 base and J gave up 8 bases, with 14 bases separating them. The CDR3 is made up of 14 amino acids. The CDR3 loop is CASSLEVGPRGYTF. CDR3 bases: TGTGCCAGCAGCTTAGAGGTGGGGCCGAGGGGCTACACCTTC.

This chain connects TRBV5-1 to TRBJ2-5; D is perhaps TRBD1 or TRBD2 (5 bases each). Germline CDR1 reads SGHRS; CDR2 reads YFSETQ. This CDR3 has 15 residues. V shed 6 bases and J shed 5 bases, with 20 bases lying between them. CDR3 DNA: TGCGCCAGCAAGGGTTTTCCGGGACCAAGGGAGACCCAGTACTTC. Translating gives CASKGFPGPRETQYF. The complete variable domain, with remaining parts taken from reference TRBV5-1 and TRBJ2-5, reads KAGVTQTPRYLIKTRGQQVTLSCSPISGHRSVSWYQQTPGQGLQFLFEYFSETQRNKGNFPGRFSGRQFSNSRSEMNVSTLELGDSALYLCASKGFPGPRETQYFGPGTRLLVL.

The rearrangement joins TRBV4-3 to TRBJ2-2; D perhaps matches TRBD1 (6 bases). This CDR3 region has 14 residues. V lost 1 base and J lost 4, with 7 bases in between. CDR1 and CDR2 (germline): LGHNA, YSLEER. CDR3 sequence: CASSQVGGTGELFF. The CDR3 coding sequence is TGCGCCAGCAGCCAAGTAGGGGGCACCGGGGAGCTGTTTTTT.

The CDR3: CASSLKGATEAFF. DNA of the CDR3: TGTGCCAGCAGCTTAAAGGGTGCCACTGAAGCTTTCTTT. This chain joins TRBV5-4 and TRBJ1-1, with D hard to call. CDR1 and CDR2 from the germline V gene are SGHNT and YYREEE (reference sequence). This CDR3 has 13 amino acids. V lost 2 bases to trimming and J lost 4 bases, with 9 bases between them.

J is TRBJ2-1 and V is TRBV19, with D tentatively TRBD2 (5 bases). CDR1 and CDR2 from the germline V gene are LNHDA and SQIVND (reference sequence). V was cut by 3 bases and J by 7 bases, with 10 bases left in between. The CDR3 spans 13 residues. CDR3 amino acids: CASSILGENEQFF. CDR3 DNA sequence: TGTGCCAGTAGTATCCTCGGGGAGAATGAGCAGTTCTTC.

The rearrangement joins TRBV5-1 to TRBJ1-4; TRBD1 matches at 10 bases. This CDR3 has 18 amino acids. The V segment lost 0 bases and the J segment 0 bases; nucleotides outside the gene matches: 5. Germline CDR1 reads SGHRS; CDR2 reads YFSETQ. CDR3 nucleotide sequence: TGCGCCAGCAGCTTGGGGGACAGGGGAATCACAACTAATGAAAAACTGTTTTTT. Amino acid sequence: CASSLGDRGITTNEKLFF.

The chain carries TRBV19 and TRBJ1-2; 7 bases map to TRBD1. CDR3 length equals 16 residues. Germline CDR1 reads LNHDA; CDR2 reads SQIVND (reference sequence). The junction had 8 bases not matched to a gene; V was cut back by 0 bases and J by 4 bases. The CDR3 sequence: CASSIDPGQTAYGYTF. In DNA, the CDR3 is TGTGCCAGTAGTATAGACCCGGGACAGACCGCCTATGGCTACACCTTC.

The chain is built from TRBV3-1 (or the pseudogene TRBV3-2) and TRBJ1-2; possibly TRBD1 for D (5 bases). Trimming shortened V by 1 base and J by 6 bases, and 30 bases separated the two germline ends. The CDR3 totals 20 residues. The germline gives CDR1 LGHDT, CDR2 YNNKEL (reference sequence). CDR3 sequence (DNA): TGTGCCAGCAGCCAAGGTTATCTCCGCCAGGGAGTTATATCAGGGCATGGCTACACCTTC. The encoded protein is CASSQGYLRQGVISGHGYTF.

The chain couples TRBV18 to TRBJ2-7; D is undetermined. Trimming took off 3 bases at V and 2 bases at J, with 11 bases between the two ends. Germline V gene lookup returns CDR1 KGHSH and CDR2 LQKENI. The CDR3 is made up of 14 amino acids. CDR3 loop: CASSPTAATYEQYF. CDR3 nucleotide sequence: TGTGCCAGCTCACCTACGGCGGCCACCTACGAGCAGTACTTC.

The chain uses TRBV19 and TRBJ2-7; D remains ambiguous. From germline, CDR1 is LNHDA and CDR2 SQIVND (reference sequence). The CDR3 extends over 14 amino acids. Trimming pared 3 bases from V and 3 bases from J, leaving 12 bases between. CDR3 nucleotide sequence: TGTGCCAGTAGTATTACTCTTAGTAGCTACGAGCAGTACTTC. Translated: CASSITLSSYEQYF.

The chain combines TRBV7-8 with TRBJ2-7; a possible D gene is TRBD1 (6 bases). CDR1 is SGHVS and CDR2 is FQNEAQ in the germline V gene. V lost 4 bases, J lost 5 bases, and 15 bases lay in between. CDR3 length equals 14 residues. The DNA of the CDR3 is TGTGCCAGCAGCTACCAGGGTGAGGGGGACGAGCAGTACTTC. Its translation: CASSYQGEGDEQYF.

DNA for the CDR3: TGTGCCAGCAGTGAATGGGGATCCTACAATGAGCAGTTCTTC. Amino acid sequence: CASSEWGSYNEQFF. The V and J genes are TRBV2 and TRBJ2-1; D ambiguous. The V end was cut by 2 bases, the J end by 1 base, with 6 bases between. This CDR3 comprises 14 residues. The germline V gene encodes CDR1 SNHLY and CDR2 FYNNEI.

The chain couples TRBV7-2 to TRBJ2-3; 8 bases map to TRBD2. V dropped 0 bases and J dropped 2; count of bases not matched to a gene: 4. The CDR3 consists of 16 residues. Looked up from germline, CDR1 is SGHTA and CDR2 is FQGNSA. CDR3 in DNA: TGTGCCAGCAGCTTAGCGCGGCGGGGGGCCACAGATACGCAGTATTTT. Translation: CASSLARRGATDTQYF.

The V gene is TRBV5-1, the J gene TRBJ2-1, with 14 bases fitting TRBD2. Trimming at V came to 3 bases and at J to 5 bases, leaving 4 bases not matched to a gene. The length of the CDR3 is 16 residues. Per the germline V gene, CDR1 is SGHRS and CDR2 is YFSETQ. The DNA for the CDR3 is TGCGCCAGCAGCTCAGGGACTAGCGGGGGAAACAATGAGCAGTTCTTC. Its translation: CASSSGTSGGNNEQFF.

This chain connects TRBV27 to TRBJ2-4; D not resolved. Germline CDR1 and CDR2: MNHEY and SMNVEV (reference sequence). Trimming cost V 0 bases and J 12 bases, with 12 bases left between them. CDR3 length equals 13 residues. In nucleotides, the CDR3 is TGTGCCAGCAGTTTATCGCCCCGAGTGGATCAGTACTTC. Its protein product is CASSLSPRVDQYF.

The rearrangement joins TRBV19 to TRBJ1-6, with 7 bases matching TRBD1. J was trimmed by 4 bases and V by 5 bases; bases with no gene match: 14. The CDR3 consists of 18 residues. Germline values: CDR1 LNHDA, CDR2 SQIVND (reference sequence). The CDR3 bases are TGTGCCAGTAGTCAAGACAGGGCAGCGGCCCCTTATAATTCACCCCTCCACTTT. Encoded protein: CASSQDRAAAPYNSPLHF.

The rearrangement joins TRBV19 to TRBJ1-4, with D perhaps TRBD1 (6 bases). Germline CDR1 and CDR2: LNHDA and SQIVND (reference sequence). This CDR3 region has 13 residues. The V end lost 7 bases, the J end lost 5 bases, and 11 bases lay between the germline ends. CDR3 in amino acids: CASNRGLNEKLFF. CDR3 coding DNA: TGTGCCAGTAATCGGGGGCTGAATGAAAAACTGTTTTTT.